This TCR beta chain derives from a study of cytomegalovirus exposure and HLA in healthy donors. Study-wide results and limits: A likely sequencing artifact accounted for one observed cluster of highly shared sequence variants.

With respect to this clone: Its specificity is unknown.

Primers for the PCR totalled 60 Vbeta and 13 Jbeta. TCRdb keeps only in-frame clones here, not all; method: immunoSEQ multiplex PCR. The data show more than 150,000 clones, about 90% seen once. Trimming left V 7 bases short and J 7 bases short, with 14 bases between. Germline assignment: CDR1 MNHEY and CDR2 SVGAGI. The CDR3 has 13 amino acids. The receptor was derived from a girl less than two years old in good health and CMV-seronegative. Sample: PBMCs. V is TRBV6-5 and J is TRBJ2-1; TRBD1 is a possible D gene (5 bases). CDR3 DNA sequence: TGTGCCAGCACCGCTGACAGTTCAAATGAGCAGTTCTTC. It encodes CASTADSSNEQFF.